Listed below are T cell receptor beta chains from one sample, sequenced in a study of T cells after posttransplantation cyclophosphamide. The method was immunoSEQ multiplex PCR; TCRdb's version includes in-frame clones alone and lacks a portion of them. Among over 20,000 clones listed, about 90% were seen once. The specimen was PBMCs, collected after allogeneic stem cell transplant with posttransplant cyclophosphamide. All receptors derive from a female patient aged 30 to 40 who received an allogeneic stem cell transplant from an unrelated donor, was CMV-positive, and had no GVHD. The graft donor may be the source of some T cells. Both conserved end residues are part of each CDR3. A D gene is named only where the DNA matches it firmly. The size entry is marked missing in some rows and otherwise reads once, few, many or a size class.

clone size,J gene,D gene,V gene,CDR3 protein,CDR3 DNA
NA,TRBJ1-5,TRBD1,TRBV2,CASSEQTGVTQPQHF,TGTGCCAGCAGCGAACAGACAGGGGTGACTCAGCCCCAGCATTTT
NA,TRBJ1-2,TRBD1,TRBV7-9,CASTGGVYGYTF,TGTGCCAGCACAGGGGGAGTCTATGGCTACACCTTC
NA,TRBJ1-2,NA,TRBV5-1,CASSFTLPSPSDPNGYTF,TGCGCCAGCAGCTTCACACTACCATCCCCCTCAGACCCGAATGGCTACACCTTC
NA,TRBJ2-3,NA,TRBV5-4,CASSLGSERGTDTQYF,TGTGCCAGCAGCTTGGGATCGGAGCGGGGCACAGATACGCAGTATTTT
NA,TRBJ1-5,TRBD1,TRBV15,CATSRDTGTVNQPQHF,TGTGCCACCAGCAGAGACACCGGGACAGTCAATCAGCCCCAGCATTTT
NA,TRBJ2-3,NA,TRBV28,CASSPHDITDTQYF,TGTGCCAGCAGCCCCCACGACATCACAGATACGCAGTATTTT
NA,TRBJ2-7,TRBD1,TRBV28,CASSFPSDRGSPYEQYF,TGTGCCAGCAGTTTCCCCTCGGACAGGGGCTCTCCCTACGAGCAGTACTTC
NA,TRBJ2-7,TRBD1,TRBV11-2,CASSLGQGPYEQYF,TGTGCCAGCAGCTTGGGACAGGGTCCCTACGAGCAGTACTTC
NA,TRBJ1-5,NA,TRBV30,CAWSVLGAGQPQHF,TGTGCCTGGAGTGTACTGGGGGCAGGCCAGCCCCAGCATTTT
NA,TRBJ1-6,TRBD1,TRBV9,CASSVSGGLSSYNSPLHF,TGTGCCAGCAGCGTATCAGGGGGCCTTAGCTCCTATAATTCCCCCCTCCACTTT
NA,TRBJ2-7,NA,TRBV7-9,CASSLRSSGEQYF,TGTGCCAGCAGCCTGCGGTCTTCGGGCGAGCAGTACTTC
NA,TRBJ1-2,NA,TRBV4-1,CASSHPVAADYGYTF,TGCGCCAGCAGCCATCCTGTTGCAGCGGACTATGGCTACACCTTC
NA,TRBJ2-7,NA,TRBV7-3,CASSALGGEQYF,TGTGCCAGCAGCGCTCTCGGGGGCGAGCAGTACTTC
once,TRBJ2-1,TRBD2,TRBV29-1,CSVDGAGGPYNEQFF,TGCAGCGTTGATGGTGCGGGGGGGCCCTACAATGAGCAGTTCTTC
NA,TRBJ2-7,NA,TRBV19,CATFYEQYF,TGTGCCACTTTCTACGAGCAGTACTTC
NA,TRBJ2-2,NA,TRBV2,CARGGDPNTGELFF,TGTGCCAGGGGAGGAGATCCGAACACCGGGGAGCTGTTTTTT
NA,TRBJ2-5,TRBD2,TRBV27,CASSPRTSGETQYF,TGTGCCAGCAGTCCCCGGACTAGCGGAGAGACCCAGTACTTC
NA,TRBJ1-6,NA,TRBV9,CASSVDRGNSPLHF,TGTGCCAGCAGCGTAGATAGGGGGAATTCACCCCTCCACTTT
NA,TRBJ2-3,TRBD1,TRBV28,CASRRPRTGPTDTQYF,TGTGCCAGCAGGCGTCCTCGGACAGGCCCAACAGATACGCAGTATTTT
NA,TRBJ1-1,NA,TRBV13,CASSWNRNEAFF,TGTGCCAGCAGCTGGAACAGGAATGAAGCTTTCTTT
NA,TRBJ1-2,NA,TRBV4-3,CASSHAGTPHGYTF,TGCGCCAGCAGCCATGCCGGGACACCCCATGGCTACACCTTC
NA,TRBJ2-3,NA,TRBV18,CASSIEGVDTQYF,TGTGCCAGCTCAATCGAGGGGGTGGATACGCAGTATTTT
NA,TRBJ2-5,NA,TRBV15,CATSRVGGLEETQYF,TGTGCCACCAGCAGAGTTGGGGGGTTGGAAGAGACCCAGTACTTC
NA,TRBJ2-1,NA,TRBV5-6,CASSPPRFNEQFF,TGTGCCAGCAGCCCCCCGCGCTTTAATGAGCAGTTCTTC
few,TRBJ1-1,TRBD1,TRBV2,CASSTDRDSEAFF,TGTGCCAGCAGTACAGACAGGGATAGTGAAGCTTTCTTT
NA,TRBJ1-2,NA,TRBV30,CAWSVGQGNGYTF,TGTGCCTGGAGTGTAGGGCAGGGTAATGGCTACACCTTC
NA,TRBJ2-2,NA,TRBV6-6,CASSYSVGELFF,TGTGCCAGCAGTTACAGCGTGGGGGAGCTGTTTTTT
NA,TRBJ2-3,TRBD1,TRBV7-3,CASSPGQGNTDTQYF,TGTGCCAGCAGCCCGGGACAGGGAAACACAGATACGCAGTATTTT
NA,TRBJ2-7,NA,TRBV14,CASSRGGGVYEQYF,TGTGCCAGCAGCCGAGGAGGAGGGGTCTACGAGCAGTACTTC
once,TRBJ1-5,NA,TRBV5-4,CASSADPLSNQPQHF,TGTGCCAGCAGCGCGGATCCGCTCAGCAATCAGCCCCAGCATTTT
NA,TRBJ1-1,NA,TRBV5-1,CASSQGVGTEAFF,TGCGCCAGCAGCCAGGGTGTAGGCACTGAAGCTTTCTTT
NA,TRBJ2-7,NA,TRBV5-1,CASSPAKLSTPYEQYF,TGCGCCAGCAGCCCCGCCAAACTCTCGACACCCTACGAGCAGTACTTC
NA,TRBJ2-1,NA,TRBV27,CASSLARLTYNEQFF,TGTGCCAGCAGTTTAGCCAGGCTCACCTACAATGAGCAGTTCTTC
NA,TRBJ1-2,NA,TRBV18,CASSRQGNYGYTF,TGTGCCAGCTCGCGGCAGGGAAACTATGGCTACACCTTC
NA,TRBJ1-5,NA,TRBV14,CASKFTPFNQPQHF,TGTGCCAGCAAGTTTACACCTTTCAATCAGCCCCAGCATTTT
NA,TRBJ1-6,NA,TRBV11-2,CASSLYGRLNSPLHF,TGTGCCAGCAGCTTATATGGCAGACTTAATTCACCCCTCCACTTT
NA,TRBJ1-4,NA,TRBV27,CASRQGLATNEKLFF,TGTGCCAGCAGGCAGGGGTTGGCAACTAATGAAAAACTGTTTTTT
NA,TRBJ2-5,NA,TRBV27,CASSNGRETQYF,TGTGCCAGCAGTAACGGGAGAGAGACCCAGTACTTC
NA,TRBJ1-6,TRBD1,TRBV15,CATSRGSLGQGNSPLHF,TGTGCCACCAGCAGAGGTTCCTTGGGACAGGGGAATTCACCCCTCCACTTT
once,TRBJ2-2,TRBD1,TRBV7-3,CASSTGDPGELFF,TGTGCCAGCAGCACAGGGGATCCCGGGGAGCTGTTTTTT
few,TRBJ2-7,TRBD2,TRBV5-1,CASRYSGDSYEQYF,TGCGCCAGCAGGTATAGCGGGGATTCCTACGAGCAGTACTTC
NA,TRBJ1-5,TRBD1,TRBV6-1,CASSETWTGPGNQPQHF,TGTGCCAGCAGTGAAACCTGGACAGGCCCCGGCAATCAGCCCCAGCATTTT
NA,TRBJ2-5,NA,TRBV5-1,CASSLLSDPGTQYF,TGCGCCAGCAGCTTGTTATCGGATCCGGGGACCCAGTACTTC
NA,TRBJ2-7,NA,TRBV5-6,CASSLGLQGYEQYF,TGTGCCAGCAGCTTGGGGCTACAGGGCTACGAGCAGTACTTC
NA,TRBJ2-5,TRBD2,TRBV13,CASSSLADPRETQYF,TGTGCCAGCTCGTCTCTAGCGGATCCGCGGGAGACCCAGTACTTC
NA,TRBJ2-7,TRBD1,TRBV7-9,CASSLMRTGRNEQYF,TGTGCCAGCAGCTTAATGCGGACAGGGAGGAATGAGCAGTACTTC
NA,TRBJ2-1,NA,TRBV27,CASSFGRGRFNNEQFF,TGTGCCAGCAGTTTTGGGCGGGGGCGGTTTAACAATGAGCAGTTCTTC